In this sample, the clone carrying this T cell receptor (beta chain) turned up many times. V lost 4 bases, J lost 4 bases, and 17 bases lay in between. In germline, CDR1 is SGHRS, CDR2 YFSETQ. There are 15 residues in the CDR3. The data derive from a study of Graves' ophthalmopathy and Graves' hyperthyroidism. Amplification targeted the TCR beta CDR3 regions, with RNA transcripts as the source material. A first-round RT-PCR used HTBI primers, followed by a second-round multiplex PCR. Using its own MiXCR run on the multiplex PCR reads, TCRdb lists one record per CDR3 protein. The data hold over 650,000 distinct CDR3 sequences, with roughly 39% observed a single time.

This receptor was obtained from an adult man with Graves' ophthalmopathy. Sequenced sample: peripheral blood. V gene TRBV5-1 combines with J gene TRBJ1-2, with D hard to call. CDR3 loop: CASSGVTEVGYGYTF. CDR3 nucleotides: TGCGCCAGCAGCGGGGTTACAGAGGTCGGCTATGGCTACACCTTC. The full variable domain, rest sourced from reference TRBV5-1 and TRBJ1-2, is KAGVTQTPRYLIKTRGQQVTLSCSPISGHRSVSWYQQTPGQGLQFLFEYFSETQRNKGNFPGRFSGRQFSNSRSEMNVSTLELGDSALYLCASSGVTEVGYGYTFGSGTRLTVV.